The 2 T cell receptor beta chains presented below share a single source sample, sequenced in a study of T-cell reconstitution after alpha-beta-depleted transplantation in children. Unique molecular identifiers were used in preparing the TCRbeta library. Via MiXCR, TCRdb re-called the PCR reads, giving one row per CDR3 protein. The repertoire holds hundreds of thousands of distinct CDR3 sequences, around 13% seen once, with 0.79% in the top ten. The source was PBMCs, collected before TCRalphabeta/CD19-depleted stem cell transplant. Receptor source: a girl aged 2-10 years with congenital amegakaryocytic thrombocytopenia, due to receive a stem cell transplant.

This clonotype was found a few times. The chain recombines TRBV7-8 with TRBJ1-2; TRBD1 agrees at 12 bases. The CDR3 consists of 16 residues. Trimming removed 4 bases from V and 8 bases from J; junction bases left unmatched: 11. Germline V lookup: CDR1 SGHVS, CDR2 FQNEAQ. The CDR3 DNA follows: TGTGCCAGCAGCTCAGACGTGGGACAGGGGGCTTACGGCTACACCTTC. Translating gives CASSSDVGQGAYGYTF.

V and J are TRBV7-8 and TRBJ2-1; no clear D gene. V was shortened by 5 bases and J by 10 bases, with 24 bases between the two germline ends. The CDR3 is 16 residues long. CDR1 is SGHVS and CDR2 is FQNEAQ in the germline V gene. For the CDR3, the DNA is TGTGCCAGCAGCCCCCCCGGTCTGGTCGCATCCTCGGAGCAGTTCTTC. Residues: CASSPPGLVASSEQFF.